The next 11 T cell receptor beta chains were all read from a single sample in a study of blood T cells in healthy people across ages. Then a second PCR, running roughly 7 to 11 cycles, was carried out with a sample-barcoded 5' primer and a J-beta primer mix. TCRdb re-derived calls from the 5' RACE reads in MiXCR, one entry per CDR3 protein. The repertoire holds 580,000 or so distinct CDR3 sequences, under 55% seen once, with approximately 23% in the top ten. Input material: blood. These receptors originate from a man older than 75 in good health.

This rearrangement joins TRBV27 to TRBJ2-7, with D possibly called TRBD1 or TRBD2 (5 bases each). The CDR3 covers 15 residues. Looked up from germline, CDR1 is MNHEY and CDR2 is SMNVEV (reference sequence). The germline V and J ends were trimmed by 6 bases and 3 bases, with 18 bases remaining between them. Here the CDR3 reads CASRGQGRPRYEQYF. The CDR3 nucleotides are TGTGCCAGCAGAGGGCAGGGACGCCCCCGCTACGAGCAGTACTTC.

This clonotype was counted a few times. This chain joins TRBV20-1 and TRBJ1-2; no firm D call. The CDR3 consists of 15 residues. The germline V and J ends were trimmed by 5 bases and 2 bases, with 18 bases remaining between them. CDR1 DFQATT and CDR2 SNEGSKA come from the germline V gene (reference sequence). The CDR3 sequence: CSAADRRPSNYGYTF. The CDR3 region has the DNA TGCAGTGCTGCAGACCGGCGACCATCAAACTATGGCTACACCTTC.

The chain combines TRBV5-5 with TRBJ2-1; D uncertain. CDR1 is SGHKS, CDR2 YYEKEE, per germline (reference sequence). V lost 2 bases and J lost 3, with 6 bases in between. CDR3 length equals 13 residues. CDR3: CASSLPYYNEQFF. The CDR3 nucleotides read TGTGCCAGCAGCTTACCCTACTACAATGAGCAGTTCTTC.

The rearrangement uses TRBV11-2 and TRBJ2-1, with 12 bases aligning to TRBD2. Germline loops: CDR1 SGHAT, CDR2 FQNNGV. J was trimmed by 8 bases and V by 5 bases; bases with no gene match: 16. This CDR3 is built from 18 residues. The CDR3 DNA is TGTGCCAGCAGCCCACGACTAGCGGGGGCCGGACAAAGTGATGAGCAGTTCTTC. The encoded protein is CASSPRLAGAGQSDEQFF.

The gene calls are TRBV5-1 and TRBJ1-5; tentatively, D is TRBD1 (6 bases). V was trimmed by 1 base and J by 4 bases, leaving 12 bases between them. From germline, CDR1 is SGHRS and CDR2 YFSETQ. The CDR3 is 15 amino acids. CDR3 DNA: TGCGCCAGCAGCTTGAGTGGGACACCTAATCAGCCCCAGCATTTT. As protein: CASSLSGTPNQPQHF.

This sequence joins TRBV7-9 and TRBJ2-7; TRBD1 matches at 8 bases. Judging by the DNA end, TRBJ2-4 fits better; the J call may be wrong. Germline V gene sequence: CDR1 SEHNR, CDR2 FQNEAQ (reference sequence). The CDR3 has 17 amino acids. The CDR3 region is CASSGQGLGSVRSIQYF. As DNA, the CDR3 is TGTGCCAGCAGCGGACAGGGCCTGGGGTCAGTCAGAAGCATTCAGTACTTC.

The table lists this clonotype with a few counts. This sequence joins TRBV29-1 and TRBJ2-5, with D hard to call. CDR1 is SQVTM, CDR2 ANQGSEA, per germline. The ends were cut back, 6 bases at V and 5 bases at J, with 13 bases in the middle. The CDR3 sequence is 12 residues long. CDR3 coding DNA: TGCAGCGTGAGTCTAGGAGTGGAGACCCAGTACTTC. Amino acid sequence: CSVSLGVETQYF.

The rearrangement uses TRBV5-1 and TRBJ2-2; the D call may be TRBD1 or TRBD2 (5 bases each). CDR1 and CDR2 from the germline V gene are SGHRS and YFSETQ. Trimming cost V 3 bases and J 2 bases, with 11 bases left between them. The CDR3 is 15 amino acids. CDR3 residues: CASSSGTRNTGELFF. CDR3 nucleotides: TGCGCCAGCAGCTCCGGGACGCGCAACACCGGGGAGCTGTTTTTT.

This clonotype was seen a handful of times. V is TRBV6-5 and J is TRBJ1-2; D might be TRBD1 (5 bases). CDR3 length: 18 residues. Germline loops: CDR1 MNHEY, CDR2 SVGAGI. Trimming cost V 2 bases and J 2 bases, with 21 bases left between them. The DNA of the CDR3 is TGTGCCAGCAGTTACGCTTCAGGGAGGCCGTCCTCAAACTATGGCTACACCTTC. Translated, it gives CASSYASGRPSSNYGYTF.

The chain combines TRBV7-2 with TRBJ2-4; D is perhaps TRBD2 (5 bases). The CDR3 covers 15 residues. Germline values: CDR1 SGHTA, CDR2 FQGNSA. V lost 5 bases, J lost 2 bases, and 13 bases lay in between. Here the CDR3 DNA reads TGTGCCAGCAGCCCTGATTCCGGGACCAAAAACATTCAGTACTTC. Its protein is CASSPDSGTKNIQYF. Looking up the rest from reference TRBV7-2 and TRBJ2-4 gives the full variable domain: GAGVSQSPSNKVTEKGKDVELRCDPISGHTALYWYRQSLGQGLEFLIYFQGNSAPDKSGLPSDRFSAERTGGSVSTLTIQRTQQEDSAVYLCASSPDSGTKNIQYFGAGTRLSVL.

This chain joins TRBV7-2 and TRBJ1-2; maybe TRBD1 (5 bases). CDR3 length: 15 amino acids. Between the trimmed V and J ends, which lost 2 bases and 2 bases, there was a span of 12 bases. CDR1 is SGHTA and CDR2 is FQGNSA in the germline V gene. The CDR3 loop reads CASSLTGASNYGYTF. The CDR3, as DNA: TGTGCCAGCAGCTTAACTGGGGCTTCGAACTATGGCTACACCTTC.